Shown below are 21 T cell receptor beta chains from a single sample sequenced in a study of breast tumors, draining lymph nodes, adjacent tissues. Breast cancer patients provided tissue from their axillary draining lymph nodes. TCRdb re-called the multiplex PCR reads through MiXCR, storing one row per CDR3 protein. The data hold about 100,000 distinct CDR3 sequences, with about 20% observed a single time. The sample taken for sequencing was axillary lymph node tissue. These receptors all stem from a female donor with breast cancer. Some clones in this sample may be carry-over from other donors' samples.

Many counts were recorded for this clonotype. The rearrangement uses TRBV5-1 and TRBJ2-3; D is uncertain. In germline, CDR1 is SGHRS, CDR2 YFSETQ. This CDR3 spans 13 amino acids. V lost 0 bases to trimming and J lost 3 bases, with 5 bases between them. The CDR3 nucleotides read TGCGCCAGCAGCTTGGATAGTACAGATACGCAGTATTTT. This encodes CASSLDSTDTQYF.

This clonotype was detected ten times or more. The chain employs TRBV7-9 and TRBJ1-6; TRBD1 aligns across 12 bases. Germline lookup yields CDR1 SEHNR and CDR2 FQNEAQ (reference sequence). Germline trimming cut 5 bases from V and 13 bases from J; bases unmatched to any gene: 6. This CDR3 region has 14 residues. The CDR3 reads CASSTGTGGTPLHF. CDR3 DNA: TGTGCCAGCAGCACCGGGACAGGGGGCACCCCCCTCCACTTT.

At least ten counts were recorded for this clonotype. In DNA form, the CDR3 reads TGCGCCAGCAGCTCTGGACAGGCCAGCAAGGATACGCAGTATTTT. Translated: CASSSGQASKDTQYF. This chain links TRBV5-1 with TRBJ2-3; 7 bases line up with TRBD1. V shed 3 bases and J 6 bases; nucleotides not matched to a gene: 10. The CDR3 is 15 residues long. From germline, CDR1 is SGHRS and CDR2 YFSETQ.

Details on this clonotype: This likely comes from a read error, as the CDR3 has no conserved phenylalanine or tryptophan at its end. The chain combines TRBV6-4 with TRBJ2-7; TRBD1 is a possible D gene (5 bases). The CDR3 totals 14 residues. V shed 6 bases and J shed 6 bases, with 18 bases lying between them. Germline CDR1 MRHNA, CDR2 SNTAGT. The CDR3 region has the DNA TGTGCCAGCAGGATTTCCAAGACAGTCCGCGAGCAGTACTCC. Translation gives CASRISKTVREQYS.

At least ten counts were recorded for this clonotype. The chain is built from TRBV11-2 and TRBJ1-2; the D is unclear. CDR3 length: 13 residues. The V end was cut by 5 bases, the J end by 8 bases, with 15 bases between. Germline V lookup: CDR1 SGHAT, CDR2 FQNNGV. The CDR3 bases are TGTGCCAGCAGCCAGCTGGCGTGGCGGGGCTACACCTTC. Translating it yields CASSQLAWRGYTF. Looking up the rest from reference TRBV11-2 and TRBJ1-2 gives the full variable domain: EAGVAQSPRYKIIEKRQSVAFWCNPISGHATLYWYQQILGQGPKLLIQFQNNGVVDDSQLPKDRFSAERLKGVDSTLKIQPAKLEDSAVYLCASSQLAWRGYTFGSGTRLTVV.

Ten or more counts support this clonotype. V is TRBV10-2 and J is TRBJ2-2; no reliable D call. Trimming shortened V by 3 bases and J by 4 bases, and 6 bases separated the two germline ends. Germline-derived CDR1 and CDR2 are WSHSY and SAAADI. The CDR3 consists of 13 residues. CDR3 coding DNA: TGCGCCAGCAGTGAAAGGGCCACCGGGGAGCTGTTTTTT. This encodes CASSERATGELFF.

The V gene is TRBV5-6, the J gene TRBJ1-2; no clear D gene. CDR1 is SGHDT and CDR2 is YYEEEE in the germline V gene. Trimming removed 2 bases from V and 3 bases from J, with 14 bases in between. CDR3 length: 15 amino acids. Here the CDR3 reads CASSFGLTFDYGYTF. The CDR3 DNA sequence: TGTGCCAGCAGCTTCGGCCTAACATTCGACTATGGCTACACCTTC.

Regarding this clonotype: This may arise from a read error, as a much more abundant clone is one base away. The chain combines TRBV7-2 with TRBJ2-3; the D gene is possibly TRBD2 (5 bases). The V end was cut by 1 base, the J end by 6 bases, with 11 bases between. CDR1 is SGHTA, CDR2 FQGNSA, per germline. This CDR3 contains 14 residues. The CDR3 bases are TGTGCCAGCAGCTTAGTCCTAACTAGGGATACGCAGTATTTT. As protein: CASSLVLTRDTQYF.

To note about this clonotype: At one of its ends the junction is not consistent with the germline gene, which may arise from a read error. J is TRBJ2-5 and V is TRBV10-2; D is unresolved. Germline assignment: CDR1 WSHSY and CDR2 SAAADI. CDR3 size: 11 residues. The CDR3 DNA follows: TGCGCCAGCAGTGGCTTGAAGACCCTGTACTTC. Translation gives CASSGLKTLYF.

There are a few counts of this clonotype. The V call is TRBV5-1, the J call TRBJ2-3; D is unclear. Trimming pared 4 bases from V and 4 bases from J, leaving 10 bases between. The CDR3 is made up of 13 amino acids. In germline, CDR1 is SGHRS, CDR2 YFSETQ. CDR3: CASSPMGSDTQYF. CDR3 nucleotide sequence: TGCGCCAGCAGCCCCATGGGATCAGATACGCAGTATTTT.

A few counts support this clonotype. The chain carries TRBV30 and TRBJ2-7, with D maybe TRBD1 (6 bases). This CDR3 is 16 amino acids long. Between the trimmed V and J ends, which lost 0 bases and 3 bases, there was a span of 18 bases. Germline CDR1 GTSNPN, CDR2 SVGIG (reference sequence). The CDR3 coding sequence is TGTGCCTGGAGTGTCGGGATCGGACAGAGCTACTACGAGCAGTACTTC. This encodes CAWSVGIGQSYYEQYF.

This clonotype was recorded a few times. V is TRBV28 and J is TRBJ2-1, with D perhaps TRBD1 (6 bases). There are 16 residues in the CDR3. Germline V lookup: CDR1 MDHEN, CDR2 SYDVKM. The ends were cut back, 2 bases at V and 2 bases at J, with 13 bases in the middle. The CDR3 sequence: CASSLRAGEPYNEQFF. CDR3 sequence (DNA): TGTGCCAGCAGTTTAAGGGCAGGGGAACCCTACAATGAGCAGTTCTTC.

This clonotype was seen at least ten times. The V gene is TRBV24-1, the J gene TRBJ2-1, with 7 bases that match TRBD1. Trimming removed 4 bases from V and 4 bases from J; junction bases left unmatched: 12. The CDR3 totals 17 residues. The germline CDR1 and CDR2 sequences are KGHDR and SFDVKD. CDR3: CATSDPGTATSYNEQFF. CDR3 in DNA: TGTGCCACCAGTGACCCAGGGACAGCCACCTCATACAATGAGCAGTTCTTC.

This chain joins TRBV5-4 and TRBJ2-4; a weak D match, TRBD1 (5 bases). The CDR3 totals 12 residues. V was shortened by 4 bases and J by 8 bases, with 10 bases between the two germline ends. CDR1 SGHNT and CDR2 YYREEE come from the germline V gene (reference sequence). The CDR3 nucleotides are TGTGCCAGCAGCCTTTTAGGGGACATTCAGTACTTC. It is translated as CASSLLGDIQYF.

Comment on this clonotype: At one of its ends the junction is not consistent with the germline gene, which may arise from a read error. V and J are TRBV19 and TRBJ2-7; TRBD2 matches 11 bases. The CDR3 contains 14 residues. Germline CDR1 reads LNHDA; CDR2 reads SQIVND (reference sequence). CDR3: CASRPGTSGYERYF. As DNA, the CDR3 is TGTGCCAGTAGGCCCGGGACTAGCGGCTACGAGCGGTACTTC.

This clonotype has only a few counts. The chain joins TRBV9 to TRBJ2-2; the D gene is possibly TRBD2 (5 bases). CDR3 size: 13 residues. The ends were cut back, 6 bases at V and 5 bases at J, with 11 bases in the middle. Germline V CDR1 and CDR2: SGDLS, YYNGEE. Here the CDR3 reads CASNVGETGELFF. CDR3 nucleotide sequence: TGTGCCAGCAATGTCGGGGAAACCGGGGAGCTGTTTTTT.

This clonotype came up a few times. Here the CDR3 DNA reads TGTGCCAGCTCAAGGACAGGGGCGTCCTACGAGCAGTACTTC. This codes for CASSRTGASYEQYF. The V and J genes are TRBV18 and TRBJ2-7; 9 positions agree with TRBD1. The germline V gene has CDR1 KGHSH and CDR2 LQKENI. V lost 5 bases to trimming and J lost 1 base; unmatched junction nucleotides: 3. This CDR3 region has 14 residues.

A remark on this clonotype: A much larger clone sits a single nucleotide away, making a read error possible. This rearrangement joins TRBV28 to TRBJ2-7, with D perhaps matching TRBD2 (6 bases). This CDR3 is built from 14 residues. Germline lookup yields CDR1 MDHEN and CDR2 SYDVKM. Trimming stripped 8 bases from V and 1 base from J, with 15 bases between. CDR3 amino acids: CASGPLAGSYEQYF. The CDR3 region has the DNA TGTGCCAGCGGACCTCTCGCGGGATCCTACGAGCAGTACTTC. Supplemented by reference TRBV28 and TRBJ2-7, the full variable domain reads DVKVTQSSRYLVKRTGEKVFLECVQDMDHENMFWYRQDPGLGLRLIYFSYDVKMKEKGDIPEGYSVSREKKERFSLILESASTNQTSMYLCASGPLAGSYEQYFGPGTRLTVT.

This clonotype was seen ten or more times. The gene calls are TRBV15 and TRBJ2-7; 10 nucleotides match TRBD1. This CDR3 has 16 amino acids. The trim removed 1 base at V and 3 bases at J, leaving 6 bases unmatched. Germline V CDR1 and CDR2: LNHNV, YYDKDF (reference sequence). This CDR3 is CATSRVRGQGFYEQYF. The DNA for the CDR3 is TGTGCCACCAGCAGAGTCAGGGGACAGGGGTTCTACGAGCAGTACTTC.

Ten or more counts support this clonotype. V gene TRBV20-1 combines with J gene TRBJ2-5; D not certain. There are 12 residues in the CDR3. Germline V lookup: CDR1 DFQATT, CDR2 SNEGSKA (reference sequence). Trimming removed 6 bases from V and 3 bases from J, with 11 bases in between. CDR3 coding DNA: TGCAGTGCAGTCCTCCGAGAAGAGACCCAGTACTTC. Protein sequence: CSAVLREETQYF.

In its sample, this clonotype was seen a few times. The CDR3 end shows no conserved phenylalanine or tryptophan, and so a read error is likely. The gene calls are TRBV18 and TRBJ2-5; 7 positions agree with TRBD1. Germline lookup yields CDR1 KGHSH and CDR2 LQKENI. V lost 5 bases to trimming and J lost 2 bases; unmatched junction nucleotides: 5. CDR3 length equals 14 residues. The CDR3 sequence is CASSSQGTQETQYS. The CDR3 region has the DNA TGTGCCAGCTCATCACAGGGGACGCAAGAGACCCAGTACTCC.